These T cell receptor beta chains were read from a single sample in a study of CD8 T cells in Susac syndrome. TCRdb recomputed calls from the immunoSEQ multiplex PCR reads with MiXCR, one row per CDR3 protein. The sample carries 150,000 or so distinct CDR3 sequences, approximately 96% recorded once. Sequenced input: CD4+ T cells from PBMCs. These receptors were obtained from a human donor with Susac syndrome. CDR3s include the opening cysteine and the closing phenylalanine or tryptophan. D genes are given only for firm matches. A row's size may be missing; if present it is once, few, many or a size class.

cdr3_aa: CASSQTTGASYEQYF
cdr3_nt: TGTGCCAGCAGCCAAACCACAGGAGCTAGCTACGAGCAGTACTTC
j_call: TRBJ2-7
d_call: -
clone_size: -
v_call: TRBV7-9

cdr3_aa: CASSQDLQRYADEQYF
cdr3_nt: TGTGCCAGCAGCCAAGACTTACAAAGGTATGCCGACGAGCAGTACTTC
j_call: TRBJ2-7
d_call: -
clone_size: -
v_call: TRBV3-1

cdr3_aa: CASSLLTYQETQYF
cdr3_nt: TGTGCCAGCAGCTTACTTACCTACCAAGAGACCCAGTACTTC
j_call: TRBJ2-5
d_call: -
clone_size: once
v_call: TRBV7-2

cdr3_aa: CASSLSTRDEQYF
cdr3_nt: TGTGCCAGCAGCTTATCCACCAGGGACGAGCAGTACTTC
j_call: TRBJ2-7
d_call: -
clone_size: -
v_call: TRBV7-3

cdr3_aa: CASSQALQGVTYGYTF
cdr3_nt: TGCGCCAGCAGCCAAGCCCTACAGGGCGTTACCTATGGCTACACCTTC
j_call: TRBJ1-2
d_call: -
clone_size: once
v_call: TRBV4-1

cdr3_aa: CSAKITREKLFF
cdr3_nt: TGCAGTGCTAAAATAACGAGGGAAAAACTGTTTTTT
j_call: TRBJ1-4
d_call: -
clone_size: -
v_call: TRBV20-1

cdr3_aa: CATDVPSGANVLTF
cdr3_nt: TGTGCCACCGACGTACCCTCTGGGGCCAACGTCCTGACTTTC
j_call: TRBJ2-6
d_call: -
clone_size: once
v_call: TRBV6-1

cdr3_aa: CASSANPTGTDTQYF
cdr3_nt: TGTGCCAGCAGCGCAAATCCGACAGGGACAGATACGCAGTATTTT
j_call: TRBJ2-3
d_call: TRBD1
clone_size: -
v_call: TRBV9

cdr3_aa: CASSQATGRVSGANVLTF
cdr3_nt: TGCGCCAGCAGCCAGGCGACAGGGAGGGTATCTGGGGCCAACGTCCTGACTTTC
j_call: TRBJ2-6
d_call: -
clone_size: few
v_call: TRBV4-3

cdr3_aa: CASSRAKNIQYF
cdr3_nt: TGTGCCAGCAGCAGGGCCAAAAACATTCAGTACTTC
j_call: TRBJ2-4
d_call: -
clone_size: once
v_call: TRBV7-9

cdr3_aa: CSATPDANPYGYTF
cdr3_nt: TGCAGTGCTACCCCGGACGCCAACCCCTATGGCTACACCTTC
j_call: TRBJ1-2
d_call: -
clone_size: -
v_call: TRBV20-1

cdr3_aa: CSAIPLAGANNEQFF
cdr3_nt: TGCAGTGCTATCCCCCTAGCGGGGGCGAACAATGAGCAGTTCTTC
j_call: TRBJ2-1
d_call: TRBD2
clone_size: -
v_call: TRBV20-1

cdr3_aa: CASGGGETQYF
cdr3_nt: TGTGCCAGCGGCGGAGGGGAGACCCAGTACTTC
j_call: TRBJ2-5
d_call: -
clone_size: -
v_call: TRBV2

cdr3_aa: CAILSYGYTF
cdr3_nt: TGCGCCATTTTATCCTATGGCTACACCTTC
j_call: TRBJ1-2
d_call: -
clone_size: -
v_call: TRBV23-1

cdr3_aa: CASNRQGRQPQHF
cdr3_nt: TGTGCCAGCAACAGACAGGGGAGGCAGCCCCAGCATTTT
j_call: TRBJ1-5
d_call: -
clone_size: -
v_call: TRBV21-1

cdr3_aa: CASSLAVPPYEQYF
cdr3_nt: TGCGCCAGCAGCCTAGCGGTTCCTCCCTACGAGCAGTACTTC
j_call: TRBJ2-7
d_call: TRBD2
clone_size: -
v_call: TRBV5-1

cdr3_aa: CASSPLDASGANVLTF
cdr3_nt: TGTGCCAGTAGTCCTCTGGACGCCTCTGGGGCCAACGTCCTGACTTTC
j_call: TRBJ2-6
d_call: -
clone_size: -
v_call: TRBV19

cdr3_aa: CASSEGGLGYTF
cdr3_nt: TGCGCCAGCAGTGAGGGGGGACTAGGCTACACCTTC
j_call: TRBJ1-2
d_call: -
clone_size: -
v_call: TRBV5-1

cdr3_aa: CASSFLRNNQPQHF
cdr3_nt: TGTGCCAGCAGCTTCTTACGGAACAATCAGCCCCAGCATTTT
j_call: TRBJ1-5
d_call: -
clone_size: -
v_call: TRBV11-3

cdr3_aa: CASSWTGVEGEYF
cdr3_nt: TGTGCCAGCAGCTGGACAGGGGTAGAAGGAGAGTACTTC
j_call: TRBJ2-7
d_call: TRBD1
clone_size: -
v_call: TRBV5-4

cdr3_aa: CASSLAAGQETQYF
cdr3_nt: TGTGCCAGCAGCTTAGCCGCAGGACAAGAGACCCAGTACTTC
j_call: TRBJ2-5
d_call: -
clone_size: few
v_call: TRBV11-2

cdr3_aa: CASSFPPISPLHF
cdr3_nt: TGTGCCAGCAGTTTCCCCCCCATCTCACCCCTCCACTTT
j_call: TRBJ1-6
d_call: -
clone_size: -
v_call: TRBV12-3/TRBV12-4

cdr3_aa: CASAKAGDEKLFF
cdr3_nt: TGTGCCAGCGCCAAGGCGGGGGATGAAAAACTGTTTTTT
j_call: TRBJ1-4
d_call: -
clone_size: -
v_call: TRBV25-1

cdr3_aa: CSVLGRADEKLFF
cdr3_nt: TGCAGTGTCCTAGGGCGAGCGGATGAAAAACTGTTTTTT
j_call: TRBJ1-4
d_call: -
clone_size: -
v_call: TRBV20-1

cdr3_aa: CASSTRTSGGAETQYF
cdr3_nt: TGTGCCAGCAGCACCCGGACTAGCGGGGGGGCAGAGACCCAGTACTTC
j_call: TRBJ2-5
d_call: TRBD2
clone_size: -
v_call: TRBV3-1

cdr3_aa: CASSKRQGYEQYF
cdr3_nt: TGTGCCAGCAGCAAACGACAGGGATACGAGCAGTACTTC
j_call: TRBJ2-7
d_call: TRBD1
clone_size: -
v_call: TRBV14

cdr3_aa: CATSPGKETQYF
cdr3_nt: TGTGCCACCAGCCCCGGGAAGGAGACCCAGTACTTC
j_call: TRBJ2-5
d_call: -
clone_size: -
v_call: TRBV15

cdr3_aa: CASRFGDPMRTEAFF
cdr3_nt: TGTGCCAGCCGCTTTGGGGACCCTATGCGAACTGAAGCTTTCTTT
j_call: TRBJ1-1
d_call: -
clone_size: once
v_call: TRBV12-3/TRBV12-4

cdr3_aa: CASSVDRWNGYTF
cdr3_nt: TGTGCCAGCAGCGTGGACAGGTGGAATGGCTACACCTTC
j_call: TRBJ1-2
d_call: TRBD1
clone_size: -
v_call: TRBV9

cdr3_aa: CAISGIAGGGEQFF
cdr3_nt: TGTGCCATCAGTGGGATAGCGGGGGGAGGTGAGCAGTTCTTC
j_call: TRBJ2-1
d_call: TRBD2
clone_size: -
v_call: TRBV10-3

cdr3_aa: CASSTRSTGANVLTF
cdr3_nt: TGTGCCAGCTCAACTCGGTCCACTGGGGCCAACGTCCTGACTTTC
j_call: TRBJ2-6
d_call: -
clone_size: -
v_call: TRBV12-3/TRBV12-4

cdr3_aa: CASSLLGRRGNQPQHF
cdr3_nt: TGTGCCAGCAGCTTATTAGGGAGGAGAGGCAATCAGCCCCAGCATTTT
j_call: TRBJ1-5
d_call: -
clone_size: -
v_call: TRBV7-2

cdr3_aa: CASSYSDRYEQYF
cdr3_nt: TGTGCCAGCAGTTACTCCGACCGTTATGAGCAGTACTTC
j_call: TRBJ2-7
d_call: -
clone_size: -
v_call: TRBV6-6

cdr3_aa: CASSPAGPWETQYF
cdr3_nt: TGTGCCAGCAGCCCGGCGGGCCCGTGGGAGACCCAGTACTTC
j_call: TRBJ2-5
d_call: -
clone_size: -
v_call: TRBV12-3/TRBV12-4

cdr3_aa: CASSLGTGVGSPLHF
cdr3_nt: TGTGCCAGCAGCCTTGGTACAGGGGTCGGTTCACCCCTCCACTTT
j_call: TRBJ1-6
d_call: TRBD1
clone_size: -
v_call: TRBV12-3/TRBV12-4

cdr3_aa: CASSVGAAQPQHF
cdr3_nt: TGTGCCAGCAGTGTCGGGGCAGCCCAGCCCCAGCATTTT
j_call: TRBJ1-5
d_call: -
clone_size: -
v_call: TRBV2

cdr3_aa: CATSRISGDTQYF
cdr3_nt: TGTGCCACCAGCAGAATTTCGGGTGATACGCAGTATTTT
j_call: TRBJ2-3
d_call: -
clone_size: -
v_call: TRBV15

cdr3_aa: CSARSPGRGQRETQYF
cdr3_nt: TGCAGTGCTAGAAGTCCCGGGAGGGGGCAGCGAGAGACCCAGTACTTC
j_call: TRBJ2-5
d_call: -
clone_size: -
v_call: TRBV20-1

cdr3_aa: CASSSRSNQPQHF
cdr3_nt: TGTGCCAGCAGTTCCAGGAGCAATCAGCCCCAGCATTTT
j_call: TRBJ1-5
d_call: -
clone_size: once
v_call: TRBV27

cdr3_aa: CASRSKGNGYEQYF
cdr3_nt: TGTGCCAGCAGATCCAAGGGTAACGGGTACGAGCAGTACTTC
j_call: TRBJ2-7
d_call: -
clone_size: few
v_call: TRBV13

cdr3_aa: CASSERSYNEQFF
cdr3_nt: TGTGCCAGCAGTGAACGGTCCTACAATGAGCAGTTCTTC
j_call: TRBJ2-1
d_call: -
clone_size: -
v_call: TRBV2

cdr3_aa: CASSPGLLEAFF
cdr3_nt: TGTGCCAGCAGCCCAGGGTTGCTTGAAGCTTTCTTT
j_call: TRBJ1-1
d_call: -
clone_size: -
v_call: TRBV7-6

cdr3_aa: CASSRREGYEQYF
cdr3_nt: TGCGCCAGCAGCCGTAGGGAAGGCTACGAGCAGTACTTC
j_call: TRBJ2-7
d_call: -
clone_size: -
v_call: TRBV4-3

cdr3_aa: CASSVGLFGRDQETQYF
cdr3_nt: TGTGCCAGCAGCGTAGGTTTGTTCGGGCGCGACCAAGAGACCCAGTACTTC
j_call: TRBJ2-5
d_call: -
clone_size: -
v_call: TRBV9

cdr3_aa: CASSENKNSPLHF
cdr3_nt: TGTGCCAGCAGTGAAAACAAGAATTCACCCCTCCACTTT
j_call: TRBJ1-6
d_call: -
clone_size: -
v_call: TRBV2

cdr3_aa: CASSLNPGQGRNSPLHF
cdr3_nt: TGTGCCAGCTCACTCAATCCGGGACAGGGAAGGAATTCACCCCTCCACTTT
j_call: TRBJ1-6
d_call: TRBD1
clone_size: -
v_call: TRBV18

cdr3_aa: CATSREGAVGSYEQYF
cdr3_nt: TGTGCCACCAGCAGAGAGGGAGCTGTCGGCTCCTACGAGCAGTACTTC
j_call: TRBJ2-7
d_call: -
clone_size: -
v_call: TRBV15

cdr3_aa: CASHGGGNQPQHF
cdr3_nt: TGTGCCAGCCATGGGGGGGGCAATCAGCCCCAGCATTTT
j_call: TRBJ1-5
d_call: -
clone_size: -
v_call: TRBV25-1

cdr3_aa: CASSQSPGEETQYF
cdr3_nt: TGCGCCAGCAGTCAATCGCCGGGAGAAGAGACCCAGTACTTC
j_call: TRBJ2-5
d_call: -
clone_size: -
v_call: TRBV23-1

cdr3_aa: CASSQRTGSGANVLTF
cdr3_nt: TGTGCCAGCAGCCAACGGACAGGCTCTGGGGCCAACGTCCTGACTTTC
j_call: TRBJ2-6
d_call: TRBD1
clone_size: once
v_call: TRBV14